Described below is a single T cell receptor (beta chain) sequence and its context. Generated by immunoSEQ multiplex PCR, the TCRdb table keeps only in-frame clones and is missing some. This sample has 130,000 or so clones, with 83% found just once. These data belong to a study of blood T cell repertoires in COVID-19. Turning to the study itself: Specimens from acute and convalescent COVID-19 originated in the United States, Italy and Spain.

The cohort comprised adults aged 18 to 89 years residing in about two dozen US areas. The germline CDR1 and CDR2 sequences are SGHDN and FVKESK. Trimming removed 0 bases from V and 1 base from J, with 15 bases in between. The CDR3 sequence is 17 residues long. This sequence originates from a man aged 25 to 40 who had recovered from COVID-19. Material: PBMCs or T cells enriched from blood (not recorded which). The gene calls are TRBV14 and TRBJ1-1, with a possible D match to TRBD1 (5 bases). In nucleotides, the CDR3 is TGTGCCAGCAGCCAAGATCTTTGGGAGGGGAGGAACACTGAAGCTTTCTTT. As protein: CASSQDLWEGRNTEAFF. The full variable domain, rest sourced from reference TRBV14 and TRBJ1-1, is EAGVTQFPSHSVIEKGQTVTLRCDPISGHDNLYWYRRVMGKEIKFLLHFVKESKQDESGMPNNRFLAERTGGTYSTLKVQPAELEDSGVYFCASSQDLWEGRNTEAFFGQGTRLTVV.